This T cell receptor beta chain was found in a study of CD8 T cells in Susac syndrome. Random hexamers served to reverse transcribe roughly 0.45 to 1 ug RNA. TCRdb processed the immunoSEQ multiplex PCR reads anew with MiXCR; each CDR3 protein has one entry. The sample consists of some 300,000 distinct CDR3 sequences, roughly 85% of them appearing once. The CDR3 length is 17 residues. Germline CDR1 and CDR2: SGHTS and YDEGEE. V trimming: 3 bases; J trimming: 1 base; junction bases outside the gene matches: 8. The clonotype comes from a human donor with multiple sclerosis. The source material was CD8+ T cells from PBMCs. The genes are TRBV5-8 and TRBJ2-1, with 9 bases fitting TRBD1. The DNA for the CDR3 is TGTGCCAGCAGCTGGGACAGGGATGGTTGGTCCTACAATGAGCAGTTCTTC. As protein: CASSWDRDGWSYNEQFF.